The clone carrying this TCR beta chain was seen many times. Antigen: not known. There were TCR beta CDR3 regions amplified from RNA transcripts. First-round RT-PCR of the TCR CDR3 relied on the HTBI primer set. MiXCR was run by TCRdb on the multiplex PCR reads, yielding one entry per CDR3 protein. The table records approximately 430,000 distinct CDR3 sequences, about 15% of them present only once. Graves' hyperthyroidism is called stable when ophthalmopathy does not progress within 18 months. Thyroid ultrasound, orbital computed tomography, clinical symptoms, and serum thyroxine and TRAb underpinned diagnoses. The PBMCs had their origin in around 9.1 ml of fresh peripheral blood. This entry comes from a study of T cells in Graves' hyperthyroidism and ophthalmopathy. Regarding the study as a whole: Researchers found most expanded thyroid clonotypes above 0.001 in blood as well.

This CDR3 has 16 amino acids. Germline CDR1 MDHEN, CDR2 SYDVKM. The V gene end was trimmed by 5 bases and the J gene end by 6 bases; junction bases not matched to a gene: 13. The V gene is TRBV28, the J gene TRBJ1-1; 9 bases align to TRBD1. The sequence derives from a woman aged 18-29 years with Graves' hyperthyroidism. The sequenced material came from blood. The CDR3 region has the DNA TGTGCCAGCAGTCCATCCATTGGACAGGGGAGGTCTGAAGCTTTCTTT. Protein sequence: CASSPSIGQGRSEAFF. Complete variable domain (other parts from reference TRBV28 and TRBJ1-1): DVKVTQSSRYLVKRTGEKVFLECVQDMDHENMFWYRQDPGLGLRLIYFSYDVKMKEKGDIPEGYSVSREKKERFSLILESASTNQTSMYLCASSPSIGQGRSEAFFGQGTRLTVV.